This T cell receptor (beta chain) was retrieved from a study of blood T cells in healthy people across ages. General study results and limits: Diversity figures based on one million T cells were deemed too low.

A second 7 to 11 cycle PCR used barcoded and J-beta primers. TCRdb independently ran MiXCR on the 5' RACE reads; one entry per CDR3 protein. The sample holds about 1.7 million distinct CDR3 sequences; over 25% are singletons and the top ten take around 7.7%. On this clonotype itself: Its antigen is unidentified.

The germline CDR1 and CDR2 sequences are SGDLS and YYNGEE. The CDR3 runs 15 residues. Trimming shortened V by 1 base and J by 4 bases, and 14 bases separated the two germline ends. The chain combines TRBV9 with TRBJ1-1; TRBD1 might be the D (6 bases). The source of this sequence is a woman aged 25-40 years in good health. Sequencing was done on a sample of blood. The DNA for the CDR3 is TGTGCCAGCAGCGTATACAGGGATTCGAGCACTGAAGCTTTCTTT. Protein: CASSVYRDSSTEAFF. The full variable domain, rest sourced from reference TRBV9 and TRBJ1-1, is DSGVTQTPKHLITATGQRVTLRCSPRSGDLSVYWYQQSLDQGLQFLIQYYNGEERAKGNILERFSAQQFPDLHSELNLSSLELGDSALYFCASSVYRDSSTEAFFGQGTRLTVV.